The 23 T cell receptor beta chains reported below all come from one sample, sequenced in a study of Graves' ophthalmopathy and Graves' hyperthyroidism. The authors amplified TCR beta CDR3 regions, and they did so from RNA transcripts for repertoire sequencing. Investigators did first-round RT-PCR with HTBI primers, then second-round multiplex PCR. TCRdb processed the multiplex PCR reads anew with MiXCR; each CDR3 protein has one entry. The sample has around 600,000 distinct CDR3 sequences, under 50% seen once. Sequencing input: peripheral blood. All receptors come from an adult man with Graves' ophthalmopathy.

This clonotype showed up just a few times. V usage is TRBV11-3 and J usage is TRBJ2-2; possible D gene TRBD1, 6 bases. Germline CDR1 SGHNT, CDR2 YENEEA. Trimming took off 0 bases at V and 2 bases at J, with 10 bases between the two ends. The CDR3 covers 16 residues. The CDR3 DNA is TGTGCCAGCAGCTTAGACTTGGGACACAACACCGGGGAGCTGTTTTTT. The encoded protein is CASSLDLGHNTGELFF. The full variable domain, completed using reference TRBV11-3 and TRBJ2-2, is EAGVVQSPRYKIIEKKQPVAFWCNPISGHNTLYWYLQNLGQGPELLIRYENEEAVDDSQLPKDRFSAERLKGVDSTLKIQPAELGDSAVYLCASSLDLGHNTGELFFGEGSRLTVL.

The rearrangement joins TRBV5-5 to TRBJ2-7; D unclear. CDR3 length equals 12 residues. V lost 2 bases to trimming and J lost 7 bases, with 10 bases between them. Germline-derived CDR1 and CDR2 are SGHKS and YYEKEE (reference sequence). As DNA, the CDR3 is TGTGCCAGCAGCTTAGTGCCCTCGGAGCAGTACTTC. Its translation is CASSLVPSEQYF. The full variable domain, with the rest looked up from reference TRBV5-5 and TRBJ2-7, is DAGVTQSPTHLIKTRGQQVTLRCSPISGHKSVSWYQQVLGQGPQFIFQYYEKEERGRGNFPDRFSARQFPNYSSELNVNALLLGDSALYLCASSLVPSEQYFGPGTRLTVT.

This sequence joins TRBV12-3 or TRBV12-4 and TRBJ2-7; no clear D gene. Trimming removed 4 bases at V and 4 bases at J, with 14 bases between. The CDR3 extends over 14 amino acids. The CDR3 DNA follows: TGTGCCAGCAGTTCTGCGTGGTTCTGGTACGAGCAGTACTTC. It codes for CASSSAWFWYEQYF.

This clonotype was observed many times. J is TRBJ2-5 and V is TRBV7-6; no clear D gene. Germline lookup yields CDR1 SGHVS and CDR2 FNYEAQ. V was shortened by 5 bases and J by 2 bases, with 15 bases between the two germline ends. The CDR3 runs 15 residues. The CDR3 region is CASSRRTERQETQYF. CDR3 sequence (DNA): TGTGCCAGCAGCCGCCGGACCGAGAGGCAAGAGACCCAGTACTTC.

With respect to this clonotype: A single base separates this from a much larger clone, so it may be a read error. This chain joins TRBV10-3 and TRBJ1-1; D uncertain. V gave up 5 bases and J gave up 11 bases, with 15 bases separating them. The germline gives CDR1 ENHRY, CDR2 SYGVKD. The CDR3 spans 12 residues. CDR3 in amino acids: CAISYSKVAAFF. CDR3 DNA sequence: TGTGCCATCAGTTACTCGAAGGTTGCCGCTTTCTTT.

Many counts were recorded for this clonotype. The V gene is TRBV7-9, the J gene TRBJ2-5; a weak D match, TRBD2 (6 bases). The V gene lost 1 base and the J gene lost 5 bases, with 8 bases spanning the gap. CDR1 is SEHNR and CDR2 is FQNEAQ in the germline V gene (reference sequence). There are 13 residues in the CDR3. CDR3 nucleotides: TGTGCCAGCAGCTTAGTGGACTATGAGACCCAGTACTTC. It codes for CASSLVDYETQYF.

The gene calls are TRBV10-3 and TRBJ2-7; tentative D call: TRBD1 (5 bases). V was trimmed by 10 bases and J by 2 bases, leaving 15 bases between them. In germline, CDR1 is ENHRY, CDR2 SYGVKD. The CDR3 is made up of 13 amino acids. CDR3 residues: CASTDTSTYEQYF. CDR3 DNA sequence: TGTGCCAGCACGGACACTTCCACCTACGAGCAGTACTTC.

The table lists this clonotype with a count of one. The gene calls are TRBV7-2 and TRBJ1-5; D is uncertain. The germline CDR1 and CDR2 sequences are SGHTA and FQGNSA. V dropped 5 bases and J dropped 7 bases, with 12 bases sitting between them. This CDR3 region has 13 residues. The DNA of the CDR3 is TGTGCCAGCAGCGAGACTCCGGGACAGCCCCAGCATTTT. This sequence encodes CASSETPGQPQHF.

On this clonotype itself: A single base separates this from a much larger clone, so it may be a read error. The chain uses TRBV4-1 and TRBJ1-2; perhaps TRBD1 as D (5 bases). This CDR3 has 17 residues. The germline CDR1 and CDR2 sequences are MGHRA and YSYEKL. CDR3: CTSSQEFRQHLNYGYTF. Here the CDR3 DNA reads TGCACCAGCAGCCAAGAGTTCCGACAGCACCTCAACTATGGCTACACCTTC.

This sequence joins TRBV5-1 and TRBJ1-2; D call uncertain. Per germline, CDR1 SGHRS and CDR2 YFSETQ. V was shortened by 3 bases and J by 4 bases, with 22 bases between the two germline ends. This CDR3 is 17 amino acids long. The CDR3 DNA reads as TGCGCCAGCAGCTCGATCGGGCGGAACACCGGGAGCTATGGCTACACCTTC. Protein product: CASSSIGRNTGSYGYTF.

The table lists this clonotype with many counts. The CDR3 loop is CASSDGPWDRGEYSNQPQHF. The CDR3, as DNA: TGTGCCAGCAGCGATGGTCCCTGGGACAGGGGGGAATATAGCAATCAGCCCCAGCATTTT. The chain couples TRBV2 to TRBJ1-5; 11 nucleotides line up with TRBD1. In germline, CDR1 is SNHLY, CDR2 FYNNEI. The ends lost 6 bases at V and 0 bases at J; junction bases unmatched: 16. The CDR3 is made up of 20 amino acids. Based on the CDR3 plus reference TRBV2 and TRBJ1-5, the full variable domain is EPEVTQTPSHQVTQMGQEVILRCVPISNHLYFYWYRQILGQKVEFLVSFYNNEISEKSEIFDDQFSVERPDGSNFTLKIRSTKLEDSAMYFCASSDGPWDRGEYSNQPQHFGDGTRLSIL.

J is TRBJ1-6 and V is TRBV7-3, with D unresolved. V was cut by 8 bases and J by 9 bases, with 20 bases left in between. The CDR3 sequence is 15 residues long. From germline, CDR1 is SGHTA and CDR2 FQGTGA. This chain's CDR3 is CASSPRGIAGSPLHF. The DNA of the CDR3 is TGTGCCAGCTCACCACGGGGAATAGCCGGTTCACCCCTCCACTTT.

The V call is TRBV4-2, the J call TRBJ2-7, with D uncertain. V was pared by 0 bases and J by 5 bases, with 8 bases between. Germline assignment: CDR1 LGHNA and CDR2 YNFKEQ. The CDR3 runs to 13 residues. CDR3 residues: CASSQDPGHEQYF. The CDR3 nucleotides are TGTGCCAGCAGCCAAGATCCCGGGCACGAGCAGTACTTC.

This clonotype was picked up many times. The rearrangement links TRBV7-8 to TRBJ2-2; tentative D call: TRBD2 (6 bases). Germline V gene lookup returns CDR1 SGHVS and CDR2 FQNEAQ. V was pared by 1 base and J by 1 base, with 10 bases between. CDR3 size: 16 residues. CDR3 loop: CASSLGGGENTGELFF. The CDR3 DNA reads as TGTGCCAGCAGCTTAGGAGGCGGGGAGAACACCGGGGAGCTGTTTTTT. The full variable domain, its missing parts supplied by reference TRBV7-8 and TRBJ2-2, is GAGVSQSPRYKVAKRGQDVALRCDPISGHVSLFWYQQALGQGPEFLTYFQNEAQLDKSGLPSDRFFAERPEGSVSTLKIQRTQQEDSAVYLCASSLGGGENTGELFFGEGSRLTVL.

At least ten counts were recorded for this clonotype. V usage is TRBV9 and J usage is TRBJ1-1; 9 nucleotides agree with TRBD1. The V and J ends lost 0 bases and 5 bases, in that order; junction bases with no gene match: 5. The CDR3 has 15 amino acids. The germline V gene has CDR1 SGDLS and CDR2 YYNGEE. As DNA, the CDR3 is TGTGCCAGCAGCGTAGAACAGGGGGCGAGTACTGAAGCTTTCTTT. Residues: CASSVEQGASTEAFF.

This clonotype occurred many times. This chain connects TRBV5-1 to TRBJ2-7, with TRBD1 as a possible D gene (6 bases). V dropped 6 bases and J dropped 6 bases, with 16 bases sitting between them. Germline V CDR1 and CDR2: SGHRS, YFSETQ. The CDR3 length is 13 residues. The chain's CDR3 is CASKEQGVGEQYF. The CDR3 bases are TGCGCCAGCAAGGAACAGGGCGTCGGCGAGCAGTACTTC.

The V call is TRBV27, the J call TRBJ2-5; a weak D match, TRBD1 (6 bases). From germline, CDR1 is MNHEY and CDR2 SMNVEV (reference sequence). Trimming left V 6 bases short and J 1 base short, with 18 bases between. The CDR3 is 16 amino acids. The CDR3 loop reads CASSRGAHLLQETQYF. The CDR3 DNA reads TGTGCCAGCAGCAGGGGCGCCCATCTCCTCCAAGAGACCCAGTACTTC.

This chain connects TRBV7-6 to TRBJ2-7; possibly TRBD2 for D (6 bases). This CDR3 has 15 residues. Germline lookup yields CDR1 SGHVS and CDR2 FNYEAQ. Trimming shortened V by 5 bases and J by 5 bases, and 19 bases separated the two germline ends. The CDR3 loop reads CASSRQRGTGDEQYF. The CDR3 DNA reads TGTGCCAGCAGCCGCCAACGGGGGACCGGGGACGAGCAGTACTTC. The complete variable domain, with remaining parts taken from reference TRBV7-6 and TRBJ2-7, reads GAGVSQSPRYKVTKRGQDVALRCDPISGHVSLYWYRQALGQGPEFLTYFNYEAQQDKSGLPNDRFSAERPEGSISTLTIQRTEQRDSAMYRCASSRQRGTGDEQYFGPGTRLTVT.

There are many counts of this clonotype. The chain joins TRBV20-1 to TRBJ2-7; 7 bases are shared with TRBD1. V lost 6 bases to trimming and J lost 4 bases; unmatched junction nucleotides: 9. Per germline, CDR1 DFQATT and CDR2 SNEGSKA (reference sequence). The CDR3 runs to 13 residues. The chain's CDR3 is CSASTGARYEQYF. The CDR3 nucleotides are TGCAGTGCCTCAACAGGGGCGAGGTACGAGCAGTACTTC.

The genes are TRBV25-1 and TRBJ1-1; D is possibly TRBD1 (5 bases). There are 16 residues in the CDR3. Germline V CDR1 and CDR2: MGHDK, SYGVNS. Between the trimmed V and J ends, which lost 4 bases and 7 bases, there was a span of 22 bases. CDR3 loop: CASSVTAGAYFVEAFF. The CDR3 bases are TGTGCCAGCAGTGTGACAGCTGGGGCCTACTTTGTTGAAGCTTTCTTT.

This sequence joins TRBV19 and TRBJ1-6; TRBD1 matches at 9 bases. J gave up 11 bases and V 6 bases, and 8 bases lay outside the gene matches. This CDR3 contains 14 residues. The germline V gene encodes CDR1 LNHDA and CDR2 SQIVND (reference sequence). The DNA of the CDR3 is TGTGCCAGTAGCGCCGGGACAGGGCTAGCACCCCTCCACTTT. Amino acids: CASSAGTGLAPLHF. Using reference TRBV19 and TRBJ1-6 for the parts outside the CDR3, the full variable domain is DGGITQSPKYLFRKEGQNVTLSCEQNLNHDAMYWYRQDPGQGLRLIYYSQIVNDFQKGDIAEGYSVSREKKESFPLTVTSAQKNPTAFYLCASSAGTGLAPLHFGNGTRLTVT.

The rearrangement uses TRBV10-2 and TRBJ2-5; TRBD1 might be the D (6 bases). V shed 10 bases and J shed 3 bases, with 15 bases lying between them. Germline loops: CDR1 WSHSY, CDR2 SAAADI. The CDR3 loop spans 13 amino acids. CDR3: CATSGTPEETQYF. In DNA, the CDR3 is TGCGCCACCTCAGGGACACCCGAAGAGACCCAGTACTTC.

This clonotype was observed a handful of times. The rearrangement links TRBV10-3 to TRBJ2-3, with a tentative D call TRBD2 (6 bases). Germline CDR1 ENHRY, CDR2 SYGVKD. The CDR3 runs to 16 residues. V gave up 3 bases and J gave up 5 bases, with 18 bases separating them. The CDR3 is CAISEEGERAGDTQYF. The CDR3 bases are TGTGCCATCAGTGAAGAGGGCGAACGAGCGGGAGATACGCAGTATTTT.